The T cell receptor beta chain described here comes from a study of blood T cell repertoires in COVID-19. Study summary: Sites across the United States, Italy and Spain contributed samples from acute and convalescent COVID-19. T cells, B-cell-depleted T cells, or PBMCs provided the cDNA or gDNA that served as material.

The CDR3 has 12 amino acids. The germline gives CDR1 SGHVS, CDR2 FQNEAQ. V shed 1 base and J shed 12 bases, with 13 bases lying between them. In the original analysis: Quantification of nucleated cells was approximated via reference gene primer amplification. The data were produced by immunoSEQ multiplex PCR, yet TCRdb's version contains in-frame clones alone and is incomplete. That table gives V, J and clone size, and the DNA gave D and trimming. The sample holds roughly 340,000 clones; around 87% are singletons and the top ten take roughly 6.3%. A Seattle source enrolled patients during active infection and followed them longitudinally.

Sequenced sample: peripheral blood. This sequence was found in a woman aged 45 to 65 with COVID-19, enrolled during active disease. This sequence joins TRBV7-8 and TRBJ2-7, with D maybe TRBD2 (5 bases). In DNA, the CDR3 is TGTGCCAGCAGCTTAGAGAGGGTAGGGTTGTACTTC. This sequence encodes CASSLERVGLYF.